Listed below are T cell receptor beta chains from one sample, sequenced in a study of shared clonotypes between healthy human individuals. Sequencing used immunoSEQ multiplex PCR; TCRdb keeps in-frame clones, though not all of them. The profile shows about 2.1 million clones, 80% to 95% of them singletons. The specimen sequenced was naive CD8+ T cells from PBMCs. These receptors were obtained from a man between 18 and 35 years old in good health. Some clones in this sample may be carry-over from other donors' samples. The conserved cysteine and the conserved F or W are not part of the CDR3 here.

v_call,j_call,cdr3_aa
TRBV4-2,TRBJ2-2,ASSQGLVLQGPGELF
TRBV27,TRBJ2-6,ASSLLQGQNSGANVLT
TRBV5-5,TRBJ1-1,ASTFGGNTEAF
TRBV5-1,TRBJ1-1,ASSLAGQHTEAF
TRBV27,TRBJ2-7,ASSPLSRVASDEQY
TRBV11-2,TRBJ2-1,ASTPGQESYNEQF
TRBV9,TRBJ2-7,ASSVGSHRYEQY
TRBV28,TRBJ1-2,ASRTLNYGYT
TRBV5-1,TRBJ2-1,ASSFNVLAGGGYNEQF
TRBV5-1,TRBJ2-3,ASSFPGTGSDTQY
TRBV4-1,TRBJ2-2,ASSRGLGTGELF
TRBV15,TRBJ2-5,ATRLAGGPWETQY
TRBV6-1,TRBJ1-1,ASSEAHSFMNTEAF
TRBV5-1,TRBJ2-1,ASSSRGLAGGSYSYNEQF
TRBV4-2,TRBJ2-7,ASSQDLSVSYEQY
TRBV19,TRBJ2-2,ASTRQLELF
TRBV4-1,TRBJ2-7,ASSQVGREGFYEQY
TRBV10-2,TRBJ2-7,ASSRDWSSYEQY
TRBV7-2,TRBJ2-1,ASSLAPSYNEQF
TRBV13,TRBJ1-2,ASSLTGTAFS
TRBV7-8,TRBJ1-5,ASSLQGRQPQH
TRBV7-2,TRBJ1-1,ASSLDRGRSTEAF
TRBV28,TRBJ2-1,ASSPSDDNEQF
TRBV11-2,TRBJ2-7,ASSSRTGTGGPYEQY
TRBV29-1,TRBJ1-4,SARAWGTDGEKLF
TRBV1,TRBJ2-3,TSSQLEGDTQY
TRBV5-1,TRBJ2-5,ASSLAGQVGETQY
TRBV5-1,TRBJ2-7,ASSTHASGSYEQY
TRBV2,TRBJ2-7,ASPGTANYYEQY
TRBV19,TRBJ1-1,ASFGWDIQDTEAF
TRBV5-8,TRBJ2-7,ASSLHYEQY
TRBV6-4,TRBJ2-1,ASRRGSGSSYNEQF
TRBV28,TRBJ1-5,ASSLSISNQPQH
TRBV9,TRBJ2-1,ASSGTGERRYEQF
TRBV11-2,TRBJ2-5,ASSLENQVETQY
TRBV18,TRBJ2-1,ASSPPWTSAEQF
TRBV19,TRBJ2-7,ASSALGNYEQY
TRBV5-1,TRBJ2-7,ASSLGTSGNPEQY
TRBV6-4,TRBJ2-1,ASRGLANEQF
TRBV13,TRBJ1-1,ASSLGWTEAF
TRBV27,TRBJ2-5,ASSLSRGAETQY
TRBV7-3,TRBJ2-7,ASSFTSGNYEQY
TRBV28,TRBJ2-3,ASSFVAGVGDTQY
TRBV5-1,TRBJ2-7,ASSLTGRQGVYEQY
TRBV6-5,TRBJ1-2,ASQEISGYGYT
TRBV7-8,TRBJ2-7,ASSQGGWVRQAYEQY
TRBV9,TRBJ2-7,ASSASLVTSAAYEQY
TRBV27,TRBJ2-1,ASRSGSEQF
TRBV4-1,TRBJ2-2,ASSQGPHSSNTGELF
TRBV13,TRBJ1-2,ASSPSPGQRGGYT
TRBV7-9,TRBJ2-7,ASTQGAHPYEQY
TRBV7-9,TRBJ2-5,ASSPVQGETQY
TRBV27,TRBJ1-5,ASNLVGGPQH
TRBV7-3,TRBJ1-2,ASSSDRASNYGYT
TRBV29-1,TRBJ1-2,STSGAYGYT
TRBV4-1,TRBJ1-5,ASSQLRGPNQPQH
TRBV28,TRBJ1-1,ASSRTGEGYAEAF
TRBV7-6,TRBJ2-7,ASSATRGGQPSYEQY